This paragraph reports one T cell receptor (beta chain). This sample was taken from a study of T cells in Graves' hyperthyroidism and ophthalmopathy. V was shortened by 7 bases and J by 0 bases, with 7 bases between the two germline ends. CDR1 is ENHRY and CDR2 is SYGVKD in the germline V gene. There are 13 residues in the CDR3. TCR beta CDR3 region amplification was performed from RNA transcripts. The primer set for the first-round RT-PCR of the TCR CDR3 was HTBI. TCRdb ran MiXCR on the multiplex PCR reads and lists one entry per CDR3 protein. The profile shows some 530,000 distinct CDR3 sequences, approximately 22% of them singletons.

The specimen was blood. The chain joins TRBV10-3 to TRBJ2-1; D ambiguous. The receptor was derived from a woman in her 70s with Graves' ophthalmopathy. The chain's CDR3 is CAITGSSYNEQFF. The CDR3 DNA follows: TGTGCCATCACGGGTAGCTCCTACAATGAGCAGTTCTTC.